The T cell receptor beta chain described here comes from a study of a mutant IDH1 vaccine in newly diagnosed glioma (dated by TCRdb to the early 2020s). At the level of the whole study: Of the 32 patients who were treated, about 60% were male and roughly 38% were female, and the mean age was around 40 years. Peripheral blood was drawn at six visits: V03 (baseline), V05, V07, V10, V12 and V13. For exploratory analyses, under 30 treated patients had longitudinal TCRB deep sequencing done wherever samples were available. Prior to enrollment, standard therapy consisting of radiotherapy alone, temozolomide alone, or radiochemotherapy with temozolomide had been administered to patients, with the combination being received by most patients.

Study-level results and caveats: No apparent relationship was observed between pseudoprogression and alterations in the top peripheral T cell clonotypes detected by TCRB sequencing. The authors stated that sample limitations prevented analyses of patient blood samples from being reproduced. Availability determined which PBMC samples were chosen for TCRB deep sequencing. Across multiple MHC alleles, vaccine-induced immune responses were seen in more than 90% of patients.

Taken from cysteine to phenylalanine, the CDR3 has 16 residues. Just the 48-base CDR3 DNA is kept, in frame starting at base 1. Reading the germline V gene gives CDR1 SGHTA and CDR2 FQGNSA. The trim is 5 bases for V and 0 bases for J, with a gap of 13 bases between the germline ends. Turning to this clone: It lacks a known antigen. No base-level quality is on record; no much larger clone is a single base apart.

The library was produced with the immunoSEQ multiplex PCR assay. The hsTCRB Kit was used according to the manufacturer's protocol to amplify rearranged TCR beta chain sequences. An Illumina MiSeq was used to sequence the TCRB libraries. Under the source paper's analysis protocol: The proprietary platform of the kit vendor was used for demultiplexing, trimming and gene mapping. TCRdb re-hosts the immuneACCESS table, in-frame sequences only. Its copies lack some clones; in the studies checked, an unresolved V gene accounts for under half of them, and the cause for the rest is not known. V, J and clone size are those of that table, while D and trimming were read from the DNA. In this sample the table shows tens of thousands of clones, 83% of which occur a single time. The ten most abundant clones make up 6% to 9.5% of the sample. The time point label of this sample denotes: baseline, week 1 (first vaccination visit). The sample's treatment or condition, from its label and the paper: pre-vaccination baseline after standard-of-care therapy. Newly diagnosed WHO grade 3 or 4 IDH1-mutant astrocytomas showing loss of nuclear ATRX were present in the donors. The samples were drawn from NOA16, a multicentre, single-arm, open-label phase I trial in Germany that tested a mutant IDH1 peptide vaccine in humans for the first time. Blood drawn at visit V03 was used as the baseline sample for immunogenicity testing. The DNeasy Blood and Tissue Kit was used to extract genomic DNA from EDTA blood for TCRB sequencing.

The chain was built from TRBV7-2 and TRBJ1-4, with no confident D gene call. The material was PBMCs, obtained from a glioma patient treated with radiotherapy, temozolomide or both. The TCR comes from a woman in her forties or fifties with glioma. Here the CDR3 is given as CASSLDRPATNEKLFF. The DNA sequence follows: TGTGCCAGCAGCCTCGACCGTCCTGCAACTAATGAAAAACTGTTTTTT.